A selection of T cell receptor beta chains follows, all from one sample in a study of blood T cell repertoires in COVID-19. Measured with immunoSEQ multiplex PCR; TCRdb has only the in-frame clones, and not every one. The table includes about 270,000 clones, 81% detected once. Sample: peripheral blood. The receptors were gathered from an older woman with active or convalescent COVID-19. Each CDR3 is given with its conserved first and last residue. D genes are given only for firm matches. Where a row states a size, it is once, few, many or the class of an expanded clone; other rows omit it.

TRBV7-2	NA	TRBJ2-7	NA	CASSLVAYEQYF	TGTGCCAGCAGCTTAGTCGCCTACGAGCAGTACTTC
TRBV9	TRBD1	TRBJ1-4	NA	CASSVVGQGDEKLFF	TGTGCCAGCAGCGTGGTGGGACAGGGGGACGAAAAACTGTTTTTT
TRBV12-3/TRBV12-4	NA	TRBJ2-1	NA	CASSFTDMNEQFF	TGTGCCAGCAGTTTTACAGACATGAATGAGCAGTTCTTC
TRBV7-6	NA	TRBJ2-1	NA	CASSLRDGGRRGEQFF	TGTGCCAGCAGCTTAAGGGACGGGGGACGACGGGGTGAGCAGTTCTTC
TRBV3-1/TRBV3-2	NA	TRBJ2-3	NA	CASTPEFGGSDTQYF	TGTGCCAGCACCCCGGAGTTTGGGGGGTCAGATACGCAGTATTTT
TRBV7-9	TRBD1	TRBJ1-5	NA	CASTLGDSSNQPQHF	TGTGCCAGCACCCTCGGGGACAGTAGCAATCAGCCCCAGCATTTT
TRBV25-1	TRBD2	TRBJ2-3	NA	CASSPGGGGSTDTQYF	TGTGCCAGCAGTCCCGGGGGGGGCGGGAGCACAGATACGCAGTATTTT
TRBV11-2	NA	TRBJ1-4	NA	CASSLDRGSNEKLFF	TGTGCCAGCAGCTTAGACAGGGGCTCTAATGAAAAACTGTTTTTT
TRBV3-1/TRBV3-2	TRBD1	TRBJ2-7	NA	CASSPPGQGRYEQYF	TGTGCCAGCAGCCCTCCGGGACAGGGTAGGTACGAGCAGTACTTC
TRBV18	TRBD1	TRBJ1-1	once	CASSLQGAVGTEAFF	TGTGCCAGCTCACTTCAGGGGGCGGTGGGGACTGAAGCTTTCTTT
TRBV28	NA	TRBJ1-3	NA	CASSFNVQGNTIYF	TGTGCCAGCAGTTTCAATGTGCAGGGAAACACCATATATTTT
TRBV25-1	NA	TRBJ2-5	NA	CASSDPSRGARETQYF	TGTGCCAGCAGTGACCCTTCTCGGGGGGCGAGGGAGACCCAGTACTTC
TRBV5-4	NA	TRBJ1-2	NA	CASYPSRGYIPGYTF	TGTGCCAGCTACCCTAGTCGGGGGTATATTCCGGGCTACACCTTC
TRBV21-1	NA	TRBJ1-6	NA	CASSYRTPLAPNSPLHF	TGTGCCAGCAGCTACCGGACACCATTAGCTCCTAATTCACCCCTCCACTTT
TRBV10-3	TRBD1	TRBJ1-5	few	CAISAGTGVLSNQPQHF	TGTGCCATCAGCGCCGGGACAGGGGTTCTTAGCAATCAGCCCCAGCATTTT
TRBV6-5	TRBD2	TRBJ2-7	NA	CASNGGAGEQYF	TGTGCCAGCAACGGGGGGGCGGGGGAGCAGTACTTC
TRBV4-1	NA	TRBJ2-7	once	CASSQHRGGPYVQYF	TGCGCCAGCAGCCAGCACAGGGGGGGACCCTACGTGCAGTACTTC
TRBV21-1	NA	TRBJ2-5	NA	CASSKEGLGEETQYF	TGTGCCAGCAGCAAAGAGGGGTTAGGGGAAGAGACCCAGTACTTC
TRBV4-1	TRBD1	TRBJ2-6	NA	CASSQVYRGSGANVLTF	TGCGCCAGCAGCCAGGTCTACAGGGGATCTGGGGCCAACGTCCTGACTTTC
TRBV27	NA	TRBJ1-1	NA	CASASFMRTEAFF	TGTGCCAGCGCGAGTTTTATGCGGACTGAAGCTTTCTTT
TRBV3-1/TRBV3-2	TRBD2	TRBJ2-5	NA	CASSQMRLAGGQETQYF	TGTGCCAGCAGCCAAATGAGGCTAGCGGGGGGTCAAGAGACCCAGTACTTC
TRBV6-5	TRBD1	TRBJ2-7	NA	CASSYSTGAYEQYF	TGTGCCAGCAGTTACTCGACAGGGGCTTACGAGCAGTACTTC
TRBV7-9	NA	TRBJ1-1	NA	CASSLTRGYYDTEAFF	TGTGCCAGCAGCTTGACCAGGGGCTATTATGACACTGAAGCTTTCTTT
TRBV6-1	TRBD1	TRBJ1-2	NA	CASSERGLGYTF	TGTGCCAGCAGTGAAAGGGGGCTTGGCTACACCTTC
TRBV27	NA	TRBJ2-5	NA	CASRVQGRPQETQYF	TGTGCCAGCAGGGTACAGGGAAGACCACAAGAGACCCAGTACTTC
TRBV6-5	TRBD1	TRBJ1-2	NA	CASRLQGAHNYGYTF	TGTGCCAGCAGACTACAGGGGGCGCATAACTATGGCTACACCTTC
TRBV7-3	NA	TRBJ1-5	NA	CASSLTGASNQPQHF	TGTGCCAGCAGCTTAACGGGGGCTAGCAATCAGCCCCAGCATTTT
TRBV7-6	NA	TRBJ2-3	NA	CASKGADTQYF	TGTGCCAGCAAAGGGGCAGATACGCAGTATTTT
TRBV6-6	NA	TRBJ2-7	few	CASTTTHGTSSYEQYF	TGTGCCAGCACCACGACCCACGGAACTAGCTCCTACGAGCAGTACTTC
TRBV18	NA	TRBJ1-2	once	CASSPNTGRASGYTF	TGTGCCAGCTCACCTAACACAGGCAGGGCGAGTGGCTACACCTTC
TRBV10-3	NA	TRBJ1-6	NA	CAIALENNSPLHF	TGTGCCATCGCGTTAGAGAATAATTCACCCCTCCACTTT
TRBV5-4	NA	TRBJ2-4	NA	CASSPDSLAKNIQYF	TGTGCCAGCAGCCCAGACAGCCTAGCCAAAAACATTCAGTACTTC
TRBV3-1/TRBV3-2	NA	TRBJ2-1	NA	CASSHSGVEQFF	TGTGCCAGCAGCCATTCAGGGGTGGAACAGTTCTTC
TRBV5-4	NA	TRBJ2-5	NA	CASSLENRAQETQYF	TGTGCCAGCAGCTTGGAAAACAGGGCCCAAGAGACCCAGTACTTC
TRBV7-2	NA	TRBJ1-6	NA	CASSPYNSPLHF	TGTGCCAGCAGCCCATATAATTCACCCCTCCACTTT
TRBV4-2	NA	TRBJ1-3	NA	CASSQEPAGNTIYF	TGTGCCAGCAGCCAAGAGCCAGCTGGAAACACCATATATTTT
TRBV23-1	TRBD1	TRBJ2-1	NA	CAINLGQGPFF	TGCGCCATCAACTTAGGACAGGGACCGTTCTTC
TRBV27	NA	TRBJ2-7	NA	CASSLGQHYEQYF	TGTGCCAGCAGTTTAGGACAGCACTACGAGCAGTACTTC
TRBV6-5	TRBD2	TRBJ2-3	NA	CASRGLAGGTDTQYF	TGTGCCAGCAGAGGTTTAGCGGGGGGGACAGATACGCAGTATTTT